A selection of T cell receptor beta chains follows, all from one sample in a study of cytomegalovirus exposure and HLA in healthy donors. Clones were read by immunoSEQ multiplex PCR, and TCRdb kept only the in-frame ones, dropping some. The table lists tens of thousands of clones. Sequencing input: PBMCs. These TCRs come from a young man in good health and CMV-seropositive. The CDR3 runs from the conserved cysteine through the conserved F or W. The order of the fields is V gene, D gene, J gene, CDR3 DNA, CDR3 protein. The D gene is left open where the match is weak.

v_call: TRBV4-2
d_call: TRBD2
j_call: TRBJ2-7
cdr3_nt: TGTGCCAGCAGCCAAGATTTGAGCGGGAGTTACAGAGAGCAGTACTTC
cdr3_aa: CASSQDLSGSYREQYF

v_call: TRBV9
d_call: NA
j_call: TRBJ2-2
cdr3_nt: TGTGCCAGCAGCACCGGGGTTGGGGAGCTGTTTTTT
cdr3_aa: CASSTGVGELFF

v_call: TRBV6-1
d_call: NA
j_call: TRBJ1-5
cdr3_nt: TGTGCCAGCAGTGAAGAGGAGGGTACGCCCCAGCATTTT
cdr3_aa: CASSEEEGTPQHF

v_call: TRBV6-6
d_call: NA
j_call: TRBJ2-7
cdr3_nt: TGTGCCAGCAGCAGGGTTATCGACGAGCAGTACTTC
cdr3_aa: CASSRVIDEQYF

v_call: TRBV11-2
d_call: NA
j_call: TRBJ1-1
cdr3_nt: TGTGCCAGCAGCCCCAGGACAGAGAACACTGAAGCTTTCTTT
cdr3_aa: CASSPRTENTEAFF

v_call: TRBV6-1
d_call: NA
j_call: TRBJ1-1
cdr3_nt: TGTGCCAGCAGATCACAGGGAGGGACTGAAGCTTTCTTT
cdr3_aa: CASRSQGGTEAFF

v_call: TRBV25-1
d_call: NA
j_call: TRBJ1-4
cdr3_nt: TGTGCCAGCAGTGAATGGGCAGGGTGGGAAAAACTGTTTTTT
cdr3_aa: CASSEWAGWEKLFF

v_call: TRBV28
d_call: NA
j_call: TRBJ1-4
cdr3_nt: TGTGCCAGCAGTTCACAGGGTGATGAAAAACTGTTTTTT
cdr3_aa: CASSSQGDEKLFF

v_call: TRBV19
d_call: TRBD1
j_call: TRBJ1-5
cdr3_nt: TGTGCCAGTAGCACAGACAGGGGGCGAAATCAGCCCCAGCATTTT
cdr3_aa: CASSTDRGRNQPQHF

v_call: TRBV6-4
d_call: NA
j_call: TRBJ2-3
cdr3_nt: TGTGCCAGCAGTGAAAAGGGGGGGACAGATACGCAGTATTTT
cdr3_aa: CASSEKGGTDTQYF

v_call: TRBV29-1
d_call: TRBD1
j_call: TRBJ2-7
cdr3_nt: TGCAGCGTTACTGCAGGGGGCGCGGGGGAGCAGTACTTC
cdr3_aa: CSVTAGGAGEQYF

v_call: TRBV18
d_call: NA
j_call: TRBJ2-3
cdr3_nt: TGTGCCAGCACCTGGGGCATTAGCACAAATACGCAGTATTTT
cdr3_aa: CASTWGISTNTQYF

v_call: TRBV5-5
d_call: NA
j_call: TRBJ2-7
cdr3_nt: TGTGCCAGCAGCTTTGGTAGCTACGAGCAGTACTTC
cdr3_aa: CASSFGSYEQYF

v_call: TRBV11-3
d_call: NA
j_call: TRBJ2-3
cdr3_nt: TGTGCCAGCAGCTTAGGTGGAGAAAGAACAGATACGCAGTATTTT
cdr3_aa: CASSLGGERTDTQYF

v_call: TRBV28
d_call: TRBD1
j_call: TRBJ1-1
cdr3_nt: TGTGCCAGCACCAGGACAGGGGGCGCCCAAAACACTGAAGCTTTCTTT
cdr3_aa: CASTRTGGAQNTEAFF

v_call: TRBV6-1
d_call: TRBD1
j_call: TRBJ2-7
cdr3_nt: TGTGCCAGCAGCGAATCCGGGACAGGGTCCTACGAGCAGTACTTC
cdr3_aa: CASSESGTGSYEQYF

v_call: TRBV4-1
d_call: NA
j_call: TRBJ2-7
cdr3_nt: TGCGCCAGCAGCCGTGGAGGATTCCCCTACGAGCAGTACTTC
cdr3_aa: CASSRGGFPYEQYF

v_call: TRBV6-4
d_call: TRBD1
j_call: TRBJ1-1
cdr3_nt: TGTGCCAGCAGTGACTCGCAGGGGGATGAAGCTTTCTTT
cdr3_aa: CASSDSQGDEAFF

v_call: TRBV7-9
d_call: TRBD2
j_call: TRBJ2-1
cdr3_nt: TGTGCCAGCAGTAATCGTGGGACTAGATACAATGAGCAGTTCTTC
cdr3_aa: CASSNRGTRYNEQFF

v_call: TRBV6-1
d_call: NA
j_call: TRBJ1-1
cdr3_nt: TGTGCCAGCAGAGAAGTAGTCCAGGGAGGAACTGAAGCTTTCTTT
cdr3_aa: CASREVVQGGTEAFF

v_call: TRBV19
d_call: TRBD1
j_call: TRBJ1-1
cdr3_nt: TGTGCCAGTAGTCAACCGGGACAGGGGACTGAAGCTTTCTTT
cdr3_aa: CASSQPGQGTEAFF

v_call: TRBV6-1
d_call: NA
j_call: TRBJ2-7
cdr3_nt: TGTGCCAGCAGTGAAGCTACCTACGAGCAGTACTTC
cdr3_aa: CASSEATYEQYF

v_call: TRBV13
d_call: NA
j_call: TRBJ1-3
cdr3_nt: TGTGCCAGCAGCTTAGGCGGGGGATACTCTGGAAACACCATATATTTT
cdr3_aa: CASSLGGGYSGNTIYF

v_call: TRBV14
d_call: NA
j_call: TRBJ2-3
cdr3_nt: TGTGCCAGCAGCCAAGATCTGAGACTTGGTTACGCTACGCAGTATTTT
cdr3_aa: CASSQDLRLGYATQYF

v_call: TRBV19
d_call: NA
j_call: TRBJ1-1
cdr3_nt: TGTGCCAGTAGTATCGGGAAGAGCACTGAAGCTTTCTTT
cdr3_aa: CASSIGKSTEAFF

v_call: TRBV28
d_call: NA
j_call: TRBJ1-2
cdr3_nt: TGTGCCAGCAGCATCACAGGGCGACGCTATGGCTACACCTTC
cdr3_aa: CASSITGRRYGYTF

v_call: TRBV2
d_call: NA
j_call: TRBJ2-7
cdr3_nt: TGTGCCAGCAGTCCGGGTCGCGGAGACTACGAGCAGTACTTC
cdr3_aa: CASSPGRGDYEQYF

v_call: TRBV2
d_call: TRBD1
j_call: TRBJ1-4
cdr3_nt: TGTGCCAGCAACCGGGACAGGGCTAATGAAAAACTGTTTTTT
cdr3_aa: CASNRDRANEKLFF

v_call: TRBV7-8
d_call: TRBD1
j_call: TRBJ2-7
cdr3_nt: TGTGCCAGCAGCAGGGACAGGGGTGCTTTCTACGAGCAGTACTTC
cdr3_aa: CASSRDRGAFYEQYF

v_call: TRBV19
d_call: TRBD1
j_call: TRBJ1-1
cdr3_nt: TGTGCCAGTAGTATAGATCCACAGGGGTGGGGTGAAGCTTTCTTT
cdr3_aa: CASSIDPQGWGEAFF

v_call: TRBV4-2
d_call: TRBD2
j_call: TRBJ2-7
cdr3_nt: TGTGCCAGCAGCCAGTTTACCGGGACTAGCGTCTCCTACGAGCAGTACTTC
cdr3_aa: CASSQFTGTSVSYEQYF

v_call: TRBV6-1
d_call: NA
j_call: TRBJ1-1
cdr3_nt: TGTGCCAGCACCGGTTACACTGAAGCTTTCTTT
cdr3_aa: CASTGYTEAFF

v_call: TRBV5-1
d_call: NA
j_call: TRBJ1-2
cdr3_nt: TGCGCCAGCAGCTTGGGGGCAGAGGGAGACTATGGCTACACCTTC
cdr3_aa: CASSLGAEGDYGYTF

v_call: TRBV14
d_call: TRBD1
j_call: TRBJ1-5
cdr3_nt: TGTGCCAGCAGCCAAGATAAGGACAGGCGGTATAGCAATCAGCCCCAGCATTTT
cdr3_aa: CASSQDKDRRYSNQPQHF

v_call: TRBV19
d_call: NA
j_call: TRBJ1-5
cdr3_nt: TGTGCCAGTAGTATGGGGGGGGCTGGGGGGAACCAGCCCCAGCATTTT
cdr3_aa: CASSMGGAGGNQPQHF

v_call: TRBV5-1
d_call: TRBD2
j_call: TRBJ2-1
cdr3_nt: TGCGCCAGCAGCTTGGGGGCCTCTAGCGGGATAAATGAGCAGTTCTTC
cdr3_aa: CASSLGASSGINEQFF

v_call: TRBV6-1
d_call: NA
j_call: TRBJ1-5
cdr3_nt: TGTGCCAGCAGTGACCTCGACAGTTTCAATCAGCCCCAGCATTTT
cdr3_aa: CASSDLDSFNQPQHF

v_call: TRBV5-6
d_call: TRBD1
j_call: TRBJ1-4
cdr3_nt: TGTGCCAGCAGCGGGACAGCAGTTGGTGCAACTAATGAAAAACTGTTTTTT
cdr3_aa: CASSGTAVGATNEKLFF

v_call: TRBV4-2
d_call: TRBD2
j_call: TRBJ2-3
cdr3_nt: TGTGCCAGCAGCCAAGAAATCCGGGGACTAGCTCAGAACACTCCCACAGATACGCAGTATTTT
cdr3_aa: CASSQEIRGLAQNTPTDTQYF

v_call: TRBV5-4
d_call: NA
j_call: TRBJ2-6
cdr3_nt: TGTGCCAGCAGCCTGGGACAACTTTCCCTCTCTGGGGCCAACGTCCTGACTTTC
cdr3_aa: CASSLGQLSLSGANVLTF

v_call: TRBV5-1
d_call: TRBD1
j_call: TRBJ1-1
cdr3_nt: TGCGCCAGCAGCTGGTCGGACAGGCACACTGAAGCTTTCTTT
cdr3_aa: CASSWSDRHTEAFF

v_call: TRBV19
d_call: TRBD1
j_call: TRBJ1-5
cdr3_nt: TGTGCCAGTAGTTGGACAGGGCTTAGCAATCAGCCCCAGCATTTT
cdr3_aa: CASSWTGLSNQPQHF

v_call: TRBV11-2
d_call: TRBD2
j_call: TRBJ2-7
cdr3_nt: TGTGCCAGCAGCTTAGGGTTAGCGGGGGACATCTACGAGCAGTACTTC
cdr3_aa: CASSLGLAGDIYEQYF

v_call: TRBV19
d_call: NA
j_call: TRBJ1-1
cdr3_nt: TGTGCCAGTAGTGCTCAGGGGCGAGGCACTGAAGCTTTCTTT
cdr3_aa: CASSAQGRGTEAFF

v_call: TRBV18
d_call: TRBD1
j_call: TRBJ2-1
cdr3_nt: TGTGCCAGCTCGGGACAGGGTTTGGGGTCGGATTACTACAATGAGCAGTTCTTC
cdr3_aa: CASSGQGLGSDYYNEQFF

v_call: TRBV6-1
d_call: TRBD1
j_call: TRBJ1-2
cdr3_nt: TGTGCCAGCATCGACAGGGGTGGTGTTGGCTACACCTTC
cdr3_aa: CASIDRGGVGYTF

v_call: TRBV6-1
d_call: TRBD1
j_call: TRBJ1-2
cdr3_nt: TGTGCCAGCAGACCGGGACAGGGGGCTGGGGGCTACACCTTC
cdr3_aa: CASRPGQGAGGYTF

v_call: TRBV6-1
d_call: NA
j_call: TRBJ2-7
cdr3_nt: TGTGCCAGCAGTGAAGCGGGCGACGAGCAGTACTTC
cdr3_aa: CASSEAGDEQYF

v_call: TRBV29-1
d_call: TRBD2
j_call: TRBJ2-5
cdr3_nt: TGCAGCGCCCGGGGGGGCCTTGGGGAGACCCAGTACTTC
cdr3_aa: CSARGGLGETQYF

v_call: TRBV6-5
d_call: NA
j_call: TRBJ1-4
cdr3_nt: TGTGCCAGCAGTTACTCAGTCCAGGGCAAAAAACTGTTTTTT
cdr3_aa: CASSYSVQGKKLFF

v_call: TRBV19
d_call: NA
j_call: TRBJ1-2
cdr3_nt: TGTGCCAGTACCATGGGCCTTCGCGGCTACACCTTC
cdr3_aa: CASTMGLRGYTF

v_call: TRBV27
d_call: TRBD2
j_call: TRBJ2-5
cdr3_nt: TGTGCCAGCAGTTCCCAGGCGAGCGGGGGGGCATGGGAGACCCAGTACTTC
cdr3_aa: CASSSQASGGAWETQYF

v_call: TRBV19
d_call: TRBD2
j_call: TRBJ2-7
cdr3_nt: TGTGCCAGTAGTATCGTCTTTGGACTAGTGGGCGAGCAGTACTTC
cdr3_aa: CASSIVFGLVGEQYF